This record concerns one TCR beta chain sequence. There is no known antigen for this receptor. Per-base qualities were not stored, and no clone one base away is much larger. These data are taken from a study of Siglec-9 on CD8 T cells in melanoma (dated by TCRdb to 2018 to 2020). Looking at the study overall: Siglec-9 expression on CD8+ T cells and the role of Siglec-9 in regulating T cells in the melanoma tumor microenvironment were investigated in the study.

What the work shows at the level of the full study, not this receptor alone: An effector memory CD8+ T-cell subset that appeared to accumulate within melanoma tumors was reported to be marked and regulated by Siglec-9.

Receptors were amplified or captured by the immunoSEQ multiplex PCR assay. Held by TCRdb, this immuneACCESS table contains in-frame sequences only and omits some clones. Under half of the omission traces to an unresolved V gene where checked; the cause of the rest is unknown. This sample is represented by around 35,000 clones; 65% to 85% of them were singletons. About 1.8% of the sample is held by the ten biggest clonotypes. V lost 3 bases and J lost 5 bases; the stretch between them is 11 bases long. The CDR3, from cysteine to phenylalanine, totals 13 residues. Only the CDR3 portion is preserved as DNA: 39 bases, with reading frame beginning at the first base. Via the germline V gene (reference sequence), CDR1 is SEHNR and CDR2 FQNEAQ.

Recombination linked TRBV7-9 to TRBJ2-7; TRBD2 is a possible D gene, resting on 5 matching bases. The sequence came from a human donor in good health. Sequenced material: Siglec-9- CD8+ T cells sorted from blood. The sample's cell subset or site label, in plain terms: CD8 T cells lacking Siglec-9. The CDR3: CASSFGVRDEQYF. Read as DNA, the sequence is TGTGCCAGCAGCTTCGGGGTTCGGGACGAGCAGTACTTC.